The entry below describes one TCR beta chain. This CDR3 spans 14 amino acids. V trimming: 4 bases; J trimming: 3 bases; junction bases outside the gene matches: 6. The V gene's germline CDR1 is ENHRY and CDR2 SYGVKD. This entry is derived from a study of blood T cell repertoires in COVID-19. For the study at large: Acute and convalescent COVID-19 samples came from the United States, Italy and Spain. T cells, B-cell-depleted T cells, or PBMCs provided the cDNA or gDNA that served as material.

The authors' processing: Reference gene primers were amplified, and this amplification served to estimate nucleated cell counts. Sequencing used immunoSEQ multiplex PCR; TCRdb keeps in-frame clones, though not all of them. Clonal size and the V and J genes are those of that table, whereas D and trimming came from the DNA. The sample includes roughly 200,000 clones, 80% to 90% seen only once; the top ten take around 4.9%. V and J are TRBV10-3 and TRBJ2-7, with 7 positions matching TRBD2. This clonotype was obtained from a woman of 80 years or more with acute or convalescent COVID-19. The sample was peripheral blood. The chain's CDR3 is CAISVGPGGYEQYF. The CDR3, as DNA: TGTGCCATCAGTGTTGGGCCGGGGGGCTACGAGCAGTACTTC.